In its sample, the clone carrying this T cell receptor (beta chain) was seen a few times. Antigen: not known. Per the study methods: Junction-only immunoSEQ data arrived without quality scores, meaning filtering differed. Profiling relied on immunoSEQ multiplex PCR, and the TCRdb table lists in-frame clones only, not all of them. V and J calls and clone size are as listed in that table; D and trimming were resolved from the DNA. The table lists millions of clones, approximately 93% of them singletons. This record comes from a study of shared clonotypes between healthy human individuals. Findings and limits, study-wide: Sorted-subset samples were not fully sequenced, rarefaction indicated. Clonotype sharing across a few donors was observed for approximately 5% of naive CD4 clonotypes.

CDR3 length: 14 residues. Deletions cut 4 bases from V and 7 bases from J, with 16 bases between. Germline V gene data show CDR1 as SGHAT and CDR2 as FQNNGV. CD4+ cells underwent separation, giving CD45RA+ naive and CD45RA-negative memory subsets. V usage is TRBV11-2 and J usage is TRBJ1-2, with a tentative D call TRBD1 (5 bases). The source of this sequence is a man aged 18 to 30 in good health. Some clones in this sample may be carry-over from other donors' samples. The sequenced material came from naive CD4+ T cells from PBMCs. Documented subset: CD45RA+ positively selected. DNA for the CDR3: TGTGCCAGCAGCTGGTCGGCCGGGGCTGGTGGCTACACCTTC. This sequence encodes CASSWSAGAGGYTF. Full variable domain (outside the CDR3, taken from reference TRBV11-2 and TRBJ1-2): EAGVAQSPRYKIIEKRQSVAFWCNPISGHATLYWYQQILGQGPKLLIQFQNNGVVDDSQLPKDRFSAERLKGVDSTLKIQPAKLEDSAVYLCASSWSAGAGGYTFGSGTRLTVV.